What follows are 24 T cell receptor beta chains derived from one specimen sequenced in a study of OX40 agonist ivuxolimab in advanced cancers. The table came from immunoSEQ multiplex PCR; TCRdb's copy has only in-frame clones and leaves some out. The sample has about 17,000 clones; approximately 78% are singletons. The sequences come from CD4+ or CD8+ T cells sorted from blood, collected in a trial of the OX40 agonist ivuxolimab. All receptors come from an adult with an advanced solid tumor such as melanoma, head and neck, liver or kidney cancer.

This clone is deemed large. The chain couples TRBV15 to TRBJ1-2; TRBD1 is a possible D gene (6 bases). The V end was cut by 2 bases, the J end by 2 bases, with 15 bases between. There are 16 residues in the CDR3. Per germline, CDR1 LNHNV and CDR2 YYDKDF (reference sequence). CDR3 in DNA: TGTGCCACCAGCAGACCGGACAGCCTGTTAAACTATGGCTACACCTTC. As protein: CATSRPDSLLNYGYTF.

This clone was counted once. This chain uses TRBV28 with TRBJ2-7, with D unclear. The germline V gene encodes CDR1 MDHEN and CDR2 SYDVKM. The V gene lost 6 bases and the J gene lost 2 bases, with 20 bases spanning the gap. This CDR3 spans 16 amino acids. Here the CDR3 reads CASSHPKKGRAYEQYF. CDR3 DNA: TGTGCCAGCAGCCACCCCAAAAAGGGAAGAGCCTACGAGCAGTACTTC.

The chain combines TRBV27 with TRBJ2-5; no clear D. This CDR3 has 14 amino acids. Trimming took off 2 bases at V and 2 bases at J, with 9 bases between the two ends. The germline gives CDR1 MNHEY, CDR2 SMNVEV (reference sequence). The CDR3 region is CASSLTTEQETQYF. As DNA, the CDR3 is TGTGCCAGCAGTTTAACGACTGAGCAAGAGACCCAGTACTTC.

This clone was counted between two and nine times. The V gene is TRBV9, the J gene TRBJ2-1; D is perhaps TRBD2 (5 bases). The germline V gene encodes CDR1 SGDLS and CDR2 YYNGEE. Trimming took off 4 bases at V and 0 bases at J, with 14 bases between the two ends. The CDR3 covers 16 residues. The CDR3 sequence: CASSKGLSSSYNEQFF. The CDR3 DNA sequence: TGTGCCAGCAGCAAAGGACTTTCCAGCTCCTACAATGAGCAGTTCTTC.

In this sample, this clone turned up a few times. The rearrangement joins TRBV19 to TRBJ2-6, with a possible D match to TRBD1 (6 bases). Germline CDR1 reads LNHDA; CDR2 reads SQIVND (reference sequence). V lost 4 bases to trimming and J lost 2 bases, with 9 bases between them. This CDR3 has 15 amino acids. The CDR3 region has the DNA TGTGCCAGTAGTACTCACAGGGCTGGGGCCAACGTCCTGACTTTC. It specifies CASSTHRAGANVLTF. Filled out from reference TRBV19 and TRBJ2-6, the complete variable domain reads DGGITQSPKYLFRKEGQNVTLSCEQNLNHDAMYWYRQDPGQGLRLIYYSQIVNDFQKGDIAEGYSVSREKKESFPLTVTSAQKNPTAFYLCASSTHRAGANVLTFGAGSRLTVL.

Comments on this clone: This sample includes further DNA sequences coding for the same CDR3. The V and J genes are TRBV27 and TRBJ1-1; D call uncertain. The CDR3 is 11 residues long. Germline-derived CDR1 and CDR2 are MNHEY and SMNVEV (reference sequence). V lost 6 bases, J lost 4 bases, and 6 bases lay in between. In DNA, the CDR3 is TGTGCCAGCAGCCTCGGCACTGAAGCTTTCTTT. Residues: CASSLGTEAFF.

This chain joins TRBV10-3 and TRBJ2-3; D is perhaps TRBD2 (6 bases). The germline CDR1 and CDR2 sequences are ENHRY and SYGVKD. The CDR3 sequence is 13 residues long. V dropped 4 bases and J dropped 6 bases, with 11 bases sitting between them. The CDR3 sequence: CAISGDSRDTQYF. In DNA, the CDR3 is TGTGCCATCAGTGGGGACTCCCGGGATACGCAGTATTTT.

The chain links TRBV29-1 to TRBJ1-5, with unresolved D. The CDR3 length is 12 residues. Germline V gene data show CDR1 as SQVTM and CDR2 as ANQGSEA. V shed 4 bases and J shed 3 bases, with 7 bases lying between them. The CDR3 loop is CSVGEVNQPQHF. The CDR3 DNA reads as TGCAGCGTTGGGGAGGTCAATCAGCCCCAGCATTTT.

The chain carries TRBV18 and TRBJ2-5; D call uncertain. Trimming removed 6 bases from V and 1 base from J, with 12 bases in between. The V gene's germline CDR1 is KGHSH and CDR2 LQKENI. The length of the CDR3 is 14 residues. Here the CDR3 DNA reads TGTGCCAGCTCCTCCTTAATGGGCCAAGAGACCCAGTACTTC. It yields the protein CASSSLMGQETQYF.

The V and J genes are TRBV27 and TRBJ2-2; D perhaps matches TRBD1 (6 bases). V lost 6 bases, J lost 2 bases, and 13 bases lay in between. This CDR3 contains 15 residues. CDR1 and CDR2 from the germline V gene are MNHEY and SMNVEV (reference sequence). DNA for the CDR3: TGTGCCAGCAGAAAAGACAGGAGAAACACCGGGGAGCTGTTTTTT. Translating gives CASRKDRRNTGELFF.

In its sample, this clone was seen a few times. The CDR3 DNA sequence: TGCGCCAGCAGCCCCTCGACAGGGGCCTACGAGCAGTACTTC. It translates to CASSPSTGAYEQYF. V gene TRBV5-1 combines with J gene TRBJ2-7; 8 bases map to TRBD1. CDR1 is SGHRS, CDR2 YFSETQ, per germline. This CDR3 comprises 14 residues. V lost 4 bases, J lost 2 bases, and 5 bases stayed unmatched.

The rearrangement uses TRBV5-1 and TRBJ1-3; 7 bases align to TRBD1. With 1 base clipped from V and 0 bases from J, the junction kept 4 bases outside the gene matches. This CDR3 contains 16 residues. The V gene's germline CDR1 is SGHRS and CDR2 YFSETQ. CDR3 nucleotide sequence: TGCGCCAGCAGCTTGTGGCAGGGGGTCTCTGGAAACACCATATATTTT. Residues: CASSLWQGVSGNTIYF.

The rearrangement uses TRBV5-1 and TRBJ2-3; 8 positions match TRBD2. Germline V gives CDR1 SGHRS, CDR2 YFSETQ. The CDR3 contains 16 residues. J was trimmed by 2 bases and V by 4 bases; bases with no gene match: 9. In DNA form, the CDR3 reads TGCGCCAGCAGCCCCCGGATAGCGGGGATCACAGATACGCAGTATTTT. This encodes CASSPRIAGITDTQYF.

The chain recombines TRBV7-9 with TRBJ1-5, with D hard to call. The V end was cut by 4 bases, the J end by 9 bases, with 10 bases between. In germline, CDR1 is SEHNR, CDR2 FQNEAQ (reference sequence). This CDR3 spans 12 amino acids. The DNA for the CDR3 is TGTGCCAGCAGCTCGGCCTCCTCGCCCCAGCATTTT. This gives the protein CASSSASSPQHF.

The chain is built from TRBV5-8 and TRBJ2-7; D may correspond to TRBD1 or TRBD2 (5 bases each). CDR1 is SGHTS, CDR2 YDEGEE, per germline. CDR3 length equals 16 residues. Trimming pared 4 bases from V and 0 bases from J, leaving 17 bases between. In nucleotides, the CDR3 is TGTGCCAGCAGCCCACCAACGGGACGTCACTCCTACGAGCAGTACTTC. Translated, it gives CASSPPTGRHSYEQYF.

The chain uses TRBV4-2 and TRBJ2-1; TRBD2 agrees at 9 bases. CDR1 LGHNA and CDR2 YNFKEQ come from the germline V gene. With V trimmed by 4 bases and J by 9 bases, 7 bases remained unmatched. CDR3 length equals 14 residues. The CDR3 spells CASSLGTSQGEQFF. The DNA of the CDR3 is TGTGCCAGCAGCCTAGGGACTAGCCAGGGTGAGCAGTTCTTC.

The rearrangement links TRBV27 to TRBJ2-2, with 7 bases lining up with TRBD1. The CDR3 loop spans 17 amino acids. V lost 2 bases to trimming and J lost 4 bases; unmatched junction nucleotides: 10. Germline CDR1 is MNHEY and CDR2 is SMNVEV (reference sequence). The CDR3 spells CASSLPQTGSATGELFF. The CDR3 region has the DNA TGTGCCAGCAGTTTACCCCAGACAGGGTCCGCCACCGGGGAGCTGTTTTTT.

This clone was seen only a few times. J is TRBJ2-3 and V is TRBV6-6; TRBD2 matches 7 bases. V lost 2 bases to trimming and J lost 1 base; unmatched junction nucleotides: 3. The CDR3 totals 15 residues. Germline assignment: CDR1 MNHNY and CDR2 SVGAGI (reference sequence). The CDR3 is CASSYPAGGTDTQYF. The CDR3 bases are TGTGCCAGCAGTTACCCGGCGGGAGGCACAGATACGCAGTATTTT.

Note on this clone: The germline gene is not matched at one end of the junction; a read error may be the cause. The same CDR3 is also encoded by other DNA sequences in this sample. The DNA for the CDR3 is TGCGCCAGCAGCTTGACTAGCGGAAGCACCGGGGAGCTGTTCTTT. Encoded protein: CASSLTSGSTGELFF. The V call is TRBV5-1, the J call TRBJ2-2; 8 bases line up with TRBD2. Germline-derived CDR1 and CDR2 are SGHRS and YFSETQ. This CDR3 comprises 15 residues.

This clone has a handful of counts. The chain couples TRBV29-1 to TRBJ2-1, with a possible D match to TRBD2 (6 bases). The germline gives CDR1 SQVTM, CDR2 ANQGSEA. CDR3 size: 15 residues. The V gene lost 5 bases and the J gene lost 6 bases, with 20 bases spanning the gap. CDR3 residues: CSVLGSRTGINEQFF. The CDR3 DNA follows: TGCAGCGTTCTCGGGAGCAGGACCGGAATCAATGAGCAGTTCTTC.

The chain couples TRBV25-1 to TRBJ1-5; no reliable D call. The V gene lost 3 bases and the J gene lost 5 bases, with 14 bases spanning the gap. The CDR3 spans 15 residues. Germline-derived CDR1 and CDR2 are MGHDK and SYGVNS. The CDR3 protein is CASSDPQLGDQPQHF. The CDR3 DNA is TGTGCCAGCAGTGACCCCCAACTAGGCGATCAGCCCCAGCATTTT.

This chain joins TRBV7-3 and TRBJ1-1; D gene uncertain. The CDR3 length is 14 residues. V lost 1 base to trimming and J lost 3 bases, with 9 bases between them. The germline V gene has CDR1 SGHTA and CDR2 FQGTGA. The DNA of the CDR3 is TGTGCCAGCAGCTTAAGGGGTTCATACACTGAAGCTTTCTTT. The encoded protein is CASSLRGSYTEAFF.

The DNA of the CDR3 is TGCGCCAGCAGTCTACAGGGTGGGGTGGGGGAGACCCAGTACTTC. It specifies CASSLQGGVGETQYF. The J gene is TRBJ2-5, the V gene TRBV5-1, with TRBD1 as a possible D gene (6 bases). The V gene's germline CDR1 is SGHRS and CDR2 YFSETQ. This CDR3 spans 15 amino acids. The V end lost 5 bases, the J end lost 5 bases, and 19 bases lay between the germline ends.

CDR3 region: CASRPPQTGAYNEKLFF. The CDR3 coding sequence is TGTGCCAGCAGACCACCTCAGACAGGGGCCTATAATGAAAAACTGTTTTTT. The chain uses TRBV27 and TRBJ1-4; 8 bases fit TRBD1. J gave up 4 bases and V 6 bases, and 13 bases lay outside the gene matches. Germline CDR1 reads MNHEY; CDR2 reads SMNVEV (reference sequence). The CDR3 covers 17 residues.